This TCR beta chain was recovered during a study of CD8 T cells in ankylosing spondylitis. Study observations and caveats: From matched ankylosing spondylitis synovial fluid, disease-linked clones were reportedly recovered at significantly enriched levels. Some of the motif variants had earlier been found in reactive arthritis patients' fluid and blood. Blood of patients with ankylosing spondylitis appeared to be characterized by a TCR beta motif of eight or nine highly homologous variants.

Quantitative 5'-RACE with molecular barcodes was used to make the TCR beta libraries. MiXCR, applied by TCRdb to the 5' RACE reads, yields one record per CDR3 protein. Of 180,000 or so distinct CDR3 sequences in the sample, around 10% were seen once. Germline loops: CDR1 SGHTA, CDR2 FQGNSA. V trimming: 4 bases; J trimming: 4 bases; junction bases outside the gene matches: 1. The CDR3 is 14 residues long. This clonotype has just a few counts. Its antigen is unknown. The chain carries TRBV7-2 and TRBJ1-1; 12 nucleotides agree with TRBD1. The origin of this receptor is a male donor with ankylosing spondylitis or in good health (not recorded which). The specimen was blood, either unsorted or a sorted T cell fraction (not recorded which). The CDR3 DNA reads as TGTGCCAGCAGCTCGGGACAGGGGGCCACTGAAGCTTTCTTT. It specifies CASSSGQGATEAFF.